The clone carrying this T cell receptor (beta chain) was detected ten times or more. The antigen remains unidentified. TCRdb redid the calling of the 5' RACE reads with MiXCR, one entry per CDR3 protein. This sample yields hundreds of thousands of distinct CDR3 sequences, of which 20% are seen a single time; more than 8% belongs to the top ten. The record originates from a study of T-cell memory formation after mild COVID-19. Study-level information: Largely donor-specific sequence clusters came from two donors.

Study-wide results and limits: Second-wave clones peaking on day 37 lacked confirmed SARS-CoV-2 specificity. Several responding clones turned up in pre-infection memory, indicating that cross-reactive memory may have taken part. Clones that got smaller from day 15 to 85 had even CD4/CD8, while clones growing later tipped toward CD4+.

The V gene's germline CDR1 is MNHEY and CDR2 SMNVEV (reference sequence). The CDR3 is 15 residues long. After removal of 6 bases from V and 5 bases from J, the junction contained 10 bases not matched to a gene. The clonotype comes from an adult woman who had mild COVID-19 (a few samples of this study predate the infection). Cell type and time point are not known. The specimen was PBMCs or a T cell subset sorted from them (not recorded which). V and J are TRBV27 and TRBJ2-1, with TRBD2 identical over 7 bases. CDR3 sequence: CASSPIQRGHNEQFF. Here the CDR3 DNA reads TGTGCCAGCAGCCCGATTCAGCGGGGACACAATGAGCAGTTCTTC.